This T cell receptor (beta chain) was documented in a study of immune evolution from preneoplasia to lung adenocarcinoma. Study-wide findings and caveats: KRAS-mutant nodules had the highest T cell clonality. Top clone share appeared to fall from AAH through AIS, MIA, adenocarcinoma.

Profiled with immunoSEQ multiplex PCR; TCRdb holds only in-frame clones, not every one. Here the sample spans approximately 5,000 clones, approximately 76% being singletons. After pathologic assessment, macro-dissection selected premalignant or tumor cells for extraction. Comment on this clone: Its antigen remains unidentified.

This CDR3 region has 17 residues. The V gene's germline CDR1 is SGDLS and CDR2 YYNGEE. The V and J ends lost 9 bases and 4 bases, in that order; junction bases with no gene match: 16. This TCR was recovered from a person aged 70 to 85 with lung adenocarcinoma. Specimen: FFPE minimally invasive lung adenocarcinoma tissue. The chain recombines TRBV9 with TRBJ2-3; 11 bases are a match to TRBD2. This chain's CDR3 is CATGIAGGPQTSDTQYF. The CDR3 nucleotides read TGTGCCACCGGAATAGCGGGAGGGCCCCAGACATCAGATACGCAGTATTTT.